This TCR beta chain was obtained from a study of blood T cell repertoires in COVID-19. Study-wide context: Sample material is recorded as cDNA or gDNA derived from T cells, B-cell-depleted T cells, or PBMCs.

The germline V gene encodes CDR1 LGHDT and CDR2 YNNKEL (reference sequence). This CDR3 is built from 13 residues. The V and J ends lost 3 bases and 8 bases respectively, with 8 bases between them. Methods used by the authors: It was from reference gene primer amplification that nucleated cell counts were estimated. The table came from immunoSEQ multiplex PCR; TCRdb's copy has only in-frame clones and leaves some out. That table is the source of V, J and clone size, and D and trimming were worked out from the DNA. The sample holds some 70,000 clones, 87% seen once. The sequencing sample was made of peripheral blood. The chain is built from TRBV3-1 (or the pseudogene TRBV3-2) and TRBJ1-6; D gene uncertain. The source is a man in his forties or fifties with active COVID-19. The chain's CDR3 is CASSQGRDSPLHF. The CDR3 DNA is TGTGCCAGCAGCCAGGGTCGGGATTCACCCCTCCACTTT.